This is a list of T cell receptor beta chains from one sample in a study of vaccination effects on CD4 cells after COVID-19. Some clones are missing from TCRdb's copy, which holds only in-frame ones; the method was immunoSEQ multiplex PCR. The top ten clones hold roughly 2% of a sample with about 74,000 clones, 60% to 80% of them seen once. No cognate antigen is known for these TCRs. Here the sequenced sample was CD4+ T cells from PBMCs cultured without peptide, taken before COVID-19 vaccination. These receptors were collected from a human donor who received a COVID-19 vaccine. CDR3s leave out the opening cysteine and the closing phenylalanine or tryptophan. A clone size is listed for some rows: how often the clone was seen (once, few, many), or a class if it is expanded.

NA TRBV28 ASSPGGDYGYT
NA TRBV11-1 ASSLGPPGELF
NA TRBV4-1 ASSEIGVIRETQY
once TRBV4-1 ASSWATDTQY
few TRBV10-1 ASSHTNQPQH
NA TRBV18 ASSPGTGQETQY
few TRBV18 ASSPSSGALH
few TRBV19 ASSKGGGLYGYT
NA TRBV7-9 ASSLVWENTEAF
once TRBV5-1 ASSLSASGGAWEQETQY
NA TRBV27 ASSPSGSKETQY
NA TRBV6-9 ASSGQGTINTEAF
NA TRBV6-2/TRBV6-3 ASSPGGTPSGANVLT
few TRBV7-9 ASSLVRDTGELF
few TRBV11-2 ASSSTPVRGELF
few TRBV6-4 ASSLLQGVEETQY
NA TRBV7-8 ASTLVSGNTEAF
NA TRBV4-1 ASSQGTWRSSYNSPLH
once TRBV4-1 ASSQEKTGRNYGYT
NA TRBV2 ASTEAGEAF
NA TRBV7-2 ASSPQVVGSPLH
NA TRBV18 ASSRAGTGNTIY
NA TRBV11-3 ASSLDGLAGNEQF
once TRBV9 ASNVGLGDIQY
NA TRBV7-2 ASSLAISQYNEQF
NA TRBV3-1/TRBV3-2 ASSQGQIRTDTQY
few TRBV5-1 ASSFSGEETQY